This is a list of T cell receptor beta chains from one sample in a study of T cell responses to AZD1222 COVID-19 vaccine. The data were produced by immunoSEQ multiplex PCR, yet TCRdb's version contains in-frame clones alone and is incomplete. The sample gives about 97,000 clones, around 83% of which show up once; about 1.5% is in the top ten. This specimen was peripheral blood, taken on day 0 of AZD1222 vaccination. The receptor source for this set is an adult in good health. Each CDR3 is given with its conserved first and last residue. Each record gives: J gene, D gene, V gene, clone size, CDR3 DNA, CDR3 protein. A D gene is named only where the DNA matches it firmly. Not every row has a clone size; where given, it reads once, few, many or a size class.

TRBJ2-7 | TRBD2 | TRBV7-9 | - | TGTGCCAGCAGCAAGACCCTTAGCGGGAGCGACGAGCAGTACTTC | CASSKTLSGSDEQYF
TRBJ2-7 | - | TRBV11-2 | - | TGTGCCAGCAGCTCTGGAGCGGGTCCAATCCCCGAGCAGTACTTC | CASSSGAGPIPEQYF
TRBJ1-1 | - | TRBV7-9 | few | TGTGCCAGCAGCTTAACACAGGGAGGCACTGAAGCTTTCTTT | CASSLTQGGTEAFF
TRBJ2-3 | - | TRBV3-1/TRBV3-2 | - | TGTGCCAGCAGCCAAGCAGCGAGGACAGATACGCAGTATTTT | CASSQAARTDTQYF
TRBJ1-1 | - | TRBV6-5 | - | TGTGCCAGCAGTTATATAGGGAACACTGAAGCTTTCTTT | CASSYIGNTEAFF
TRBJ1-3 | - | TRBV28 | - | TGTGCCAGCAGTTACCCAGGGATGAGCGGAAACACCATATATTTT | CASSYPGMSGNTIYF
TRBJ2-7 | - | TRBV27 | - | TGTGCCAGCAGTTCGACCTACCGGGACATCCACTACGAGCAGTACTTC | CASSSTYRDIHYEQYF
TRBJ2-7 | TRBD1 | TRBV27 | - | TGTGCCAGCAGTTTATTTTCCGGGACAGTCTCCTACGAGCAGTACTTC | CASSLFSGTVSYEQYF
TRBJ1-2 | TRBD1 | TRBV6-1 | once | TGTGCCAGCAGTGAACTCCGACAGGGGAAGAGCGGCTACACCTTC | CASSELRQGKSGYTF
TRBJ1-1 | - | TRBV4-2 | - | TGTGCCAGCAGCCAAGGGTCCGACTTTCAGACTGAAGCTTTCTTT | CASSQGSDFQTEAFF
TRBJ1-6 | - | TRBV6-2/TRBV6-3 | - | TGTGCCAGCAGTTGGAGCCGACCGGGGTCACCCCTCCACTTT | CASSWSRPGSPLHF
TRBJ2-5 | - | TRBV7-9 | - | TGTGCCAGCAGCTTAGCGGGCCCAACACCTCGGGGAGAGACCCAGTACTTC | CASSLAGPTPRGETQYF
TRBJ1-5 | - | TRBV2 | - | TGTGCCAGCATGGGTGATGTTCGGCCCCAGCATTTT | CASMGDVRPQHF
TRBJ1-1 | TRBD1 | TRBV6-5 | - | TGTGCCAGCAGACAACAGGGGGCTTCGAGGACTGAAGCTTTCTTT | CASRQQGASRTEAFF
TRBJ1-2 | - | TRBV7-8 | - | TGTGCCAGCAGCGGGGAAGTGGACTATGGCTACACCTTC | CASSGEVDYGYTF
TRBJ2-3 | TRBD1 | TRBV3-1/TRBV3-2 | once | TGTGCCAGCAGCCGAGGACAGGAAAGCACAGATACGCAGTATTTT | CASSRGQESTDTQYF
TRBJ2-3 | TRBD2 | TRBV29-1 | - | TGCAGCGTGGGACTAGCGGGATTACTAAGCACAGATACGCAGTATTTT | CSVGLAGLLSTDTQYF
TRBJ2-1 | - | TRBV3-1/TRBV3-2 | - | TGTGCCAGCAGCCAAGGATTGCCCGGGGGCTCTGGGAATGAGCAGTTCTTC | CASSQGLPGGSGNEQFF
TRBJ1-1 | - | TRBV3-1/TRBV3-2 | - | TGTGCCAGCAGCCAAGGGGGCGCGAACACTGAAGCTTTCTTT | CASSQGGANTEAFF
TRBJ2-1 | - | TRBV6-6 | - | TGTGCCAGCAGTTACAACCCTCGGTACAATGAGCAGTTCTTC | CASSYNPRYNEQFF
TRBJ2-4 | - | TRBV19 | - | TGTGCCAGTAGTATCCACGGGGACATTCAGTACTTC | CASSIHGDIQYF
TRBJ1-5 | - | TRBV19 | - | TGTGCTGGGGGTGGCAATCAGCCCCAGCATTTT | CAGGGNQPQHF
TRBJ2-1 | - | TRBV7-9 | - | TGTGCCAGCAGCTTAGGTTACTATGAGCAGTTCTTC | CASSLGYYEQFF
TRBJ2-1 | - | TRBV11-2 | - | TGTGCCAGCAGCTTAAATGTCAGAGACAATGAGCAGTTCTTC | CASSLNVRDNEQFF
TRBJ1-5 | - | TRBV6-2/TRBV6-3 | - | TGTGCCAGCAGTCCAATAGGTAACAATCAGCCCCAGCATTTT | CASSPIGNNQPQHF
TRBJ1-5 | - | TRBV7-9 | - | TGTGCCAGCAGCTTACAACTTGATCAGCCCCAGCATTTT | CASSLQLDQPQHF
TRBJ2-7 | - | TRBV28 | - | TGTGCCAGCCTCGGCGGGGCCCTAGCCGAGCAGTACTTC | CASLGGALAEQYF
TRBJ2-4 | TRBD2 | TRBV2 | - | TGTGCCAGCAGTGAACTAGCGGGGGCCATGCCCAAAAACATTCAGTACTTC | CASSELAGAMPKNIQYF
TRBJ1-1 | - | TRBV11-2 | - | TGTGCCAGCAGCTTATCAGGGAGCAAAGCTTTCTTT | CASSLSGSKAFF
TRBJ2-7 | - | TRBV28 | few | TGTGCCAGCAGCCTCGCGTACGAGCAGTACTTC | CASSLAYEQYF
TRBJ2-1 | - | TRBV7-8 | - | TGTGCCAGCAGCTTCCTCGGGGAGCGAACCCCCTACAATGAGCAGTTCTTC | CASSFLGERTPYNEQFF